The present T cell receptor (beta chain) was sequenced within a study of blood T cell repertoires in COVID-19. About the study: Samples came from the United States, Italy and Spain, spanning acute and convalescent COVID-19.

In the authors' methods: Counts of nucleated cells, estimated from reference gene primer amplification, were obtained. TCRdb keeps only in-frame clones here, not all; method: immunoSEQ multiplex PCR. Clone size and the V and J calls come from that table; the DNA yielded D and trimming. The repertoire consists of about 52,000 clones, with 90% occurring once and the leading ten covering around 3%. This receptor was identified in a human donor in a cohort sampled during active COVID-19. The sample consisted of peripheral blood.

The CDR3 sequence is CASSVAAGQGSGYTF. The DNA of the CDR3 is TGTGCCAGCAGCGTAGCCGCGGGACAGGGTAGCGGCTACACCTTC. V gene TRBV9 combines with J gene TRBJ1-2, with 9 bases fitting TRBD1. Germline V gene data show CDR1 as SGDLS and CDR2 as YYNGEE. The trim removed 0 bases at V and 8 bases at J, leaving 8 bases unmatched. CDR3 length: 15 residues.